The clone carrying this T cell receptor (beta chain) occurred many times. Its antigen is as yet unknown. cDNA molecules carried unique molecular identifiers, and template switching added a universal primer site. In TCRdb, the 5' RACE reads were re-called with MiXCR into one record per CDR3 protein. Among about 240,000 distinct CDR3 sequences listed, over 9.5% were seen once. The sample is drawn from a study of identical twins. Regarding the study as a whole: Twin-shared out-of-frame alpha sequences were enriched for low generation probability. There is a chance that invariant MAIT and iNKT cells partially muddied zero-insertion analyses. With monozygotic twins, out-of-frame TCR alpha sharing exceeded what models estimated.

The V gene end was trimmed by 4 bases and the J gene end by 2 bases; junction bases not matched to a gene: 2. Germline V gene lookup returns CDR1 MNHNS and CDR2 SASEGT. The CDR3 has 13 amino acids. The same data also went into a second study, on yellow fever vaccine responses in identical twins.

The chain carries TRBV6-1 and TRBJ2-7, with 7 positions matching TRBD2. The source is a young woman in good health. Sequencing was done on a sample of memory (CD45RO+) T cells sorted from blood. The DNA of the CDR3 is TGTGCCAGCAGTGGAGGACTAGCCTACGAGCAGTACTTC. Amino acid sequence: CASSGGLAYEQYF.